The following is a TCR beta chain sequence with its context. The target antigen is unknown. Profiling relied on immunoSEQ multiplex PCR, and the TCRdb table lists in-frame clones only, not all of them. The sample yields about 110,000 clones, more than 70% seen once. This entry is derived from a study of radiotherapy plus CTLA-4 blockade in lung cancer. Study context: 18% of patients responded objectively, and around 31% achieved disease control. Study conclusions and caveats: In blood, TCR clones derived from the tumor expanded after radiotherapy plus ipilimumab. According to reports, early shifts in blood T cell clones, alongside interferon-beta, forecast response most accurately.

The CDR3 totals 16 residues. Trimming took 1 base from V and 2 from J; bases not matched to a gene: 8. Germline V lookup: CDR1 PRHDT, CDR2 FYEKMQ (reference sequence). Patients in the study, people with chemo-refractory metastatic non-small-cell lung cancer, received focal radiation plus ipilimumab CTLA-4 blockade. The receptor was isolated from a human donor with non-small cell lung cancer that progressed on radiotherapy plus ipilimumab. Some clones in this sample may be carry-over from other donors' samples. This sample comprised peripheral blood, obtained from a patient treated with radiotherapy plus ipilimumab. The V call is TRBV13, the J call TRBJ2-7; 7 nucleotides agree with TRBD1. The CDR3 DNA follows: TGTGCCAGCAGCTTAGTCTTAACGACAGGGACCTACGAGCAGTACTTC. Its translation: CASSLVLTTGTYEQYF.